The next 8 T cell receptor beta chains were all read from a single sample in a study of blood T cell repertoires in COVID-19 (dated by TCRdb to the early 2020s). The method was the immunoSEQ multiplex PCR assay. The clones in this table, taken by TCRdb from immuneACCESS, are in-frame only. Not every clone is retained; where verified, under half of the shortfall comes from an unresolved V gene, and the cause of the rest is unknown. The sample table holds 200,000 to 250,000 clones, of which 82% were seen once. The ten largest clones represent 3% to 4% of the sample. The sample consisted of PBMCs or T cells enriched from blood (not recorded which). The receptors shown here come from a woman aged 55-69 years who had recovered from COVID-19.

This rearrangement joins TRBV15 to TRBJ2-1; TRBD1 matches 8 bases. This CDR3 has 16 residues. The V gene's germline CDR1 is LNHNV and CDR2 YYDKDF (reference sequence). Losses at the gene ends were 0 bases for V and 5 bases for J; bases not matched to a gene: 6. In DNA form, the CDR3 reads TGTGCCACCAGCAGAGATGGGTCCAGGGGGCACAATGAGCAGTTCTTC. This sequence encodes CATSRDGSRGHNEQFF.

J is TRBJ2-4 and V is TRBV25-1; 7 bases agree with TRBD1. There are 17 residues in the CDR3. Germline loops: CDR1 MGHDK, CDR2 SYGVNS. With 1 base clipped from V and 0 bases from J, the junction kept 6 bases outside the gene matches. CDR3 loop: CASSEFWDSLAKNIQYF. The CDR3 DNA is TGTGCCAGCAGTGAATTCTGGGACAGTCTAGCCAAAAACATTCAGTACTTC.

This chain joins TRBV3-1 (or the pseudogene TRBV3-2) and TRBJ2-2, with a possible D match to TRBD2 (6 bases). The V and J ends lost 4 bases and 0 bases respectively, with 15 bases between them. The CDR3 contains 17 residues. CDR1 is LGHDT, CDR2 YNNKEL, per germline (reference sequence). The CDR3 region has the DNA TGTGCCAGCAGCCGGAGCCCTTCGGGGGCGAACACCGGGGAGCTGTTTTTT. It is translated as CASSRSPSGANTGELFF.

This clone has only one observation. This chain joins TRBV29-1 and TRBJ1-4; D is unresolved. The germline CDR1 and CDR2 sequences are SQVTM and ANQGSEA. CDR3 size: 14 residues. Between the trimmed V and J ends, which lost 7 bases and 5 bases, there was a span of 17 bases. The CDR3: CSAVEAGGNEKLFF. CDR3 coding DNA: TGCAGCGCGGTAGAAGCGGGTGGAAATGAAAAACTGTTTTTT.

The chain links TRBV3-1 (or the pseudogene TRBV3-2) to TRBJ2-1; possible D gene TRBD1, 5 bases. The CDR3 spans 14 residues. The germline V gene has CDR1 LGHDT and CDR2 YNNKEL (reference sequence). V was pared by 4 bases and J by 2 bases, with 9 bases between. The CDR3 here is CASSLAGPYNEQFF. In DNA form, the CDR3 reads TGTGCCAGCAGCCTAGCAGGGCCCTACAATGAGCAGTTCTTC.

The genes are TRBV2 and TRBJ2-6; D is undetermined. Germline V gene sequence: CDR1 SNHLY, CDR2 FYNNEI. CDR3 length: 14 amino acids. Trimming shortened V by 4 bases and J by 0 bases, and 4 bases separated the two germline ends. The CDR3 DNA sequence: TGTGCCAGCAGTGGGGCCTCTGGGGCCAACGTCCTGACTTTC. Amino acid sequence: CASSGASGANVLTF.

This chain's CDR3 is CASSLQRADTQYF. In DNA form, the CDR3 reads TGTGCCAGCAGTTTACAGAGGGCAGATACGCAGTATTTT. The V call is TRBV27, the J call TRBJ2-3; D is possibly TRBD2 (5 bases). The CDR3 spans 13 residues. Trimming cost V 2 bases and J 4 bases, with 7 bases left between them. Germline V gene data show CDR1 as MNHEY and CDR2 as SMNVEV (reference sequence).

The V gene is TRBV9, the J gene TRBJ2-1, with TRBD2 as a possible D gene (6 bases). Per the germline V gene, CDR1 is SGDLS and CDR2 is YYNGEE. The germline V and J ends were trimmed by 1 base and 0 bases, with 11 bases remaining between them. The CDR3 has 16 amino acids. CDR3 sequence: CASSVLALTSYNEQFF. CDR3 DNA sequence: TGTGCCAGCAGCGTACTAGCGCTCACCTCCTACAATGAGCAGTTCTTC.